This T cell receptor beta chain was captured by sequencing in a study of response to subunit inactivated influenza vaccine. TCRdb itself ran the RT-PCR reads through MiXCR, one entry per CDR3 protein. The table records fewer than 600,000 distinct CDR3 sequences, approximately 7.7% of them present only once. Comment on this clonotype: What it binds is unknown.

V lost 4 bases and J 5 bases, leaving 17 bases between the germline ends. Germline CDR1 SGHTA, CDR2 FQGNSA. The CDR3 sequence is 15 residues long. General study results and limits: There was a suggestion from the authors that each seasonal influenza vaccination recruits few new T cells.

This clonotype was sampled from a man aged 50 to 69 who received an inactivated influenza vaccine. Source: PBMCs from blood, taken about 24 months after vaccination. The chain recombines TRBV7-2 with TRBJ1-1; D is perhaps TRBD1 (6 bases). CDR3: CASSSVTGSRTEAFF. In DNA form, the CDR3 reads TGTGCCAGCAGCTCGGTGACAGGCTCGAGAACTGAAGCTTTCTTT.